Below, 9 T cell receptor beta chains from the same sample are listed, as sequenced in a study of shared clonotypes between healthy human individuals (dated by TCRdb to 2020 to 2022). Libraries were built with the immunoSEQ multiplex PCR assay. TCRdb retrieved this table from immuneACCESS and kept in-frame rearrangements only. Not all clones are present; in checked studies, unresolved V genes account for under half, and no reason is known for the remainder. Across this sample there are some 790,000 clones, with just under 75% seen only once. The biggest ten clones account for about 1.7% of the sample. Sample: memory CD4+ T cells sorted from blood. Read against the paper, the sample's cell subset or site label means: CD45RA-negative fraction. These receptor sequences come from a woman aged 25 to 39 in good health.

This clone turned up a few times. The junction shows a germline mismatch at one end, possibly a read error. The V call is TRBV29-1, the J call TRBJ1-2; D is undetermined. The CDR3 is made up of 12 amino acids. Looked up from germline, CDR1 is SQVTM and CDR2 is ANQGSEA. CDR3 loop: CSVQERNYGYTF. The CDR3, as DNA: TGCAGCGTTCAAGAACGGAACTATGGCTACACCTTC. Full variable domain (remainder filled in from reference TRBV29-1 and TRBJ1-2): SAVISQKPSRDICQRGTSLTIQCQVDSQVTMMFWYRQQPGQSLTLIATANQGSEATYESGFVIDKFPISRPNLTFSTLTVSNMSPEDSSIYLCSVQERNYGYTFGSGTRLTVV.

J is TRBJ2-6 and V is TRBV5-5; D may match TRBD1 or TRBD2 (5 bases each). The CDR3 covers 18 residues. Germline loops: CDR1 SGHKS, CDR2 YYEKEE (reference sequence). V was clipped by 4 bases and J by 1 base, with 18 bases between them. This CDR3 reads CASSKRIGGKSGANVLTF. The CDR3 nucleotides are TGTGCCAGCAGCAAGAGGATTGGGGGTAAATCTGGGGCCAACGTCCTGACTTTC.

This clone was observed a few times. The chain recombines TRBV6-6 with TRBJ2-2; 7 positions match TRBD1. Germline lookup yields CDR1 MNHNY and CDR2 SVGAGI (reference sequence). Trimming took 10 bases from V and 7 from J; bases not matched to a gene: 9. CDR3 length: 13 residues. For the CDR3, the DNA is TGTGCCACTTACGGGACAGTTGGCGGGGAGCTGTTTTTT. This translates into CATYGTVGGELFF.

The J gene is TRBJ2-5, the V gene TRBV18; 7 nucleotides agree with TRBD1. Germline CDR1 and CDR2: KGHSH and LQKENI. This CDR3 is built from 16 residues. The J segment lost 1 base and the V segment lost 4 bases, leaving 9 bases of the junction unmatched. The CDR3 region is CASSRGGQAIQETQYF. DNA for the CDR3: TGTGCCAGCTCACGGGGCGGACAGGCTATCCAAGAGACCCAGTACTTC. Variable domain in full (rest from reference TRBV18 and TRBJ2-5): NAGVMQNPRHLVRRRGQEARLRCSPMKGHSHVYWYRQLPEEGLKFMVYLQKENIIDESGMPKERFSAEFPKEGPSILRIQQVVRGDSAAYFCASSRGGQAIQETQYFGPGTRLLVL.

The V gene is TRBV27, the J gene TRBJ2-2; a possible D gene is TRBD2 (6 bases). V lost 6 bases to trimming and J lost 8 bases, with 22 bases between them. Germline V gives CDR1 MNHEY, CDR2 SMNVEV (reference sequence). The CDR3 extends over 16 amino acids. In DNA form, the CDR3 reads TGTGCCAGCAGAACCCAGATAAGGACGGCGGGAGGGGAGCTGTTTTTT. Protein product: CASRTQIRTAGGELFF.

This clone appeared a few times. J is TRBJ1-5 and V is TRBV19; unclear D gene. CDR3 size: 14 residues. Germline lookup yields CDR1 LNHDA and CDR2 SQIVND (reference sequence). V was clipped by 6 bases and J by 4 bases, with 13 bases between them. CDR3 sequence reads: CASRKDNFNQPQHF. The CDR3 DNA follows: TGTGCCAGTAGAAAAGACAACTTTAATCAGCCCCAGCATTTT.

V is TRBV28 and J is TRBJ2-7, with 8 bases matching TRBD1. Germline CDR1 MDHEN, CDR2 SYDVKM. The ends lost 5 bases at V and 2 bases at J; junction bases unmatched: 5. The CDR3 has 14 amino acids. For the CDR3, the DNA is TGTGCCAGCAGTGAACTACAGGGGGCCTACGAGCAGTACTTC. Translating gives CASSELQGAYEQYF.

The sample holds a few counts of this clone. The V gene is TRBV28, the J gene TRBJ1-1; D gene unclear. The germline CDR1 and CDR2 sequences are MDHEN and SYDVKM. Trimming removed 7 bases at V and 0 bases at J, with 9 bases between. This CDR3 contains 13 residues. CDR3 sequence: CASTDPMNTEAFF. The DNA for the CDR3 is TGTGCCAGCACCGACCCGATGAACACTGAAGCTTTCTTT.

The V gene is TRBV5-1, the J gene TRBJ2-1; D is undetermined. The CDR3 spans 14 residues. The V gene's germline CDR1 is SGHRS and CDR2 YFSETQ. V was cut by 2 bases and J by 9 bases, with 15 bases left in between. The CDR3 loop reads CASSFSKVFGEQFF. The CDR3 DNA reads TGCGCCAGCAGCTTTAGTAAGGTTTTCGGTGAGCAGTTCTTC.